Sequencing of this T cell receptor (beta chain) was carried out in a study of Tregs in tolerant kidney transplant recipients. Overall study findings and caveats: No direct test of biological reproducibility was done here.

Unstimulated regulatory T cells (CD4+CD25+CD127-), CD4+CD25- non-regulatory cells, CD4 and CD8 cells were FACS-sorted from thawed PBMCs. Comment on this clone: Its antigen is currently unknown.

Assay: immunoSEQ multiplex PCR; the TCRdb copy retains only in-frame clones and omits some. The data contain hundreds of thousands of clones, about 86% of them singletons. V shed 3 bases and J shed 5 bases, with 15 bases lying between them. Per the germline V gene, CDR1 is SGHRS and CDR2 is YFSETQ. The CDR3 is 14 amino acids. The chain carries TRBV5-1 and TRBJ2-7; possible D gene TRBD2, 5 bases. The receptor was derived from a human donor in good health. The sequenced material came from CD4+ T cells from blood. CDR3 sequence (DNA): TGCGCCAGCAGCTCGACCGATCCCGGGGACGAGCAGTACTTC. Translated, it gives CASSSTDPGDEQYF.